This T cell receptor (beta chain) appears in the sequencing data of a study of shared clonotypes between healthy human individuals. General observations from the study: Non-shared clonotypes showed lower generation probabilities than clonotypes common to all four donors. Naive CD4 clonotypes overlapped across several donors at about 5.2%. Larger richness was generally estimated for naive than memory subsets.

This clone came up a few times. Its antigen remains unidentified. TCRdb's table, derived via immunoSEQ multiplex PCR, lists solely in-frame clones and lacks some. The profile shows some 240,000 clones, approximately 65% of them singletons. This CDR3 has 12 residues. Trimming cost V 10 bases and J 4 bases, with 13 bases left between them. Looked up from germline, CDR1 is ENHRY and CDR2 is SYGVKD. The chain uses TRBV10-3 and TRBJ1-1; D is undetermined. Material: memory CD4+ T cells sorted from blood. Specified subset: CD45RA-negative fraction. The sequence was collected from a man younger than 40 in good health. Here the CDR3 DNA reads TGTGCCACGAGGCGGGAAGTCACTGAAGCTTTCTTT. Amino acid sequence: CATRREVTEAFF.